Following are 24 T cell receptor beta chains from one sample sequenced in a study of breast tumors, draining lymph nodes, adjacent tissues. MiXCR was run by TCRdb on the multiplex PCR reads, yielding one entry per CDR3 protein. The table records 15,000 to 16,000 distinct CDR3 sequences, approximately 51% of them present only once. Sample: tumor-adjacent breast tissue. These receptor sequences come from a female donor with breast cancer. Some clones in this sample may be carry-over from other donors' samples.

This clonotype is labeled medium-sized. This chain links TRBV7-9 with TRBJ2-1; D gene uncertain. V lost 5 bases and J 8 bases, leaving 13 bases between the germline ends. Germline CDR1 reads SEHNR; CDR2 reads FQNEAQ (reference sequence). The CDR3 is made up of 13 amino acids. In DNA, the CDR3 is TGTGCCAGCAGCCTAACTGGCCTCCATGAGCAGTTCTTC. Encoded protein: CASSLTGLHEQFF.

This clonotype appeared many times. The chain recombines TRBV28 with TRBJ1-4; D remains unclear. The CDR3 runs to 15 residues. Germline CDR1 is MDHEN and CDR2 is SYDVKM. V was trimmed by 5 bases and J by 0 bases, leaving 10 bases between them. CDR3 in amino acids: CASSPLASTNEKLFF. As DNA, the CDR3 is TGTGCCAGCAGTCCCCTGGCCTCAACTAATGAAAAACTGTTTTTT.

Relative to its sample, this clonotype is medium-sized. The genes are TRBV7-2 and TRBJ2-3; tentatively, D is TRBD2 (5 bases). This CDR3 region has 14 residues. The V and J ends lost 6 bases and 1 base respectively, with 11 bases between them. Germline-derived CDR1 and CDR2 are SGHTA and FQGNSA. The CDR3 region is CASSVARGTDTQYF. The DNA of the CDR3 is TGTGCCAGCAGTGTCGCGAGGGGCACAGATACGCAGTATTTT.

The chain uses TRBV3-1 and TRBJ1-3; D not resolved. The CDR3 has 18 amino acids. Per germline, CDR1 LGHDT and CDR2 YNNKEL (reference sequence). V gave up 0 bases and J gave up 0 bases, with 15 bases separating them. The CDR3 region is CASSQDTLPHSSGNTIYF. The CDR3, as DNA: TGTGCCAGCAGCCAAGACACGCTCCCTCACAGCTCTGGAAACACCATATATTTT. The entire variable domain, with the rest obtained from reference TRBV3-1 and TRBJ1-3, is as follows: DTAVSQTPKYLVTQMGNDKSIKCEQNLGHDTMYWYKQDSKKFLKIMFSYNNKELIINETVPNRFSPKSPDKAHLNLHINSLELGDSAVYFCASSQDTLPHSSGNTIYFGEGSWLTVV.

This sequence joins TRBV25-1 and TRBJ2-3; TRBD2 matches at 9 bases. Germline V gene data show CDR1 as MGHDK and CDR2 as SYGVNS. V shed 7 bases, J shed 2 bases, and the junction held 7 bases outside the gene matches. CDR3 length: 15 residues. The CDR3 nucleotides are TGTGCCAGCACCGGGGCGGGAGGGAACACAGATACGCAGTATTTT. It translates to CASTGAGGNTDTQYF.

The rearrangement uses TRBV5-5 and TRBJ2-3, with 8 positions matching TRBD2. Losses at the gene ends were 6 bases for V and 3 bases for J; bases not matched to a gene: 6. Germline V gene lookup returns CDR1 SGHKS and CDR2 YYEKEE (reference sequence). The CDR3 runs to 14 residues. CDR3 nucleotides: TGTGCCAGCAACGTAGCGGGACAAACAGATACGCAGTATTTT. As protein: CASNVAGQTDTQYF.

This clonotype counts as large. The rearrangement joins TRBV15 to TRBJ1-5; D call uncertain. The germline V gene encodes CDR1 LNHNV and CDR2 YYDKDF (reference sequence). V lost 0 bases and J 5 bases, leaving 14 bases between the germline ends. The CDR3 has 16 residues. The CDR3 is CATSRDLAEVHQPQHF. As DNA, the CDR3 is TGTGCCACCAGCAGAGATCTTGCCGAGGTCCATCAGCCCCAGCATTTT.

This clonotype was picked up many times. CDR3 nucleotides: TGCAGTGCTAGGGGGGGGGGCCTCGGAACAGATACGCAGTATTTT. As protein: CSARGGGLGTDTQYF. The V call is TRBV20-1, the J call TRBJ2-3, with TRBD2 as a possible D gene (7 bases). Germline V gene lookup returns CDR1 DFQATT and CDR2 SNEGSKA (reference sequence). The V gene lost 3 bases and the J gene lost 3 bases, with 16 bases spanning the gap. The CDR3 totals 15 residues.

This rearrangement joins TRBV9 to TRBJ2-1; tentative D call: TRBD2 (5 bases). The CDR3 totals 13 residues. Per germline, CDR1 SGDLS and CDR2 YYNGEE. V was pared by 0 bases and J by 7 bases, with 8 bases between. Here the CDR3 reads CASSVGTGNEQFF. CDR3 nucleotide sequence: TGTGCCAGCAGCGTAGGAACGGGGAATGAGCAGTTCTTC.

This clonotype was observed at least ten times. This chain links TRBV19 with TRBJ1-5; tentatively, D is TRBD1 (6 bases). Germline CDR1 reads LNHDA; CDR2 reads SQIVND (reference sequence). Trimming removed 0 bases from V and 2 bases from J, with 14 bases in between. CDR3 length: 17 amino acids. Here the CDR3 DNA reads TGTGCCAGTAGTATAGAAACGGTCAGGGGAGGCAATCAGCCCCAGCATTTT. This codes for CASSIETVRGGNQPQHF.

This chain links TRBV7-8 with TRBJ2-4; no clear D. With 2 bases removed from V and 6 bases from J, the gap between germline ends came to 5 bases. Per germline, CDR1 SGHVS and CDR2 FQNEAQ. This CDR3 region has 12 residues. In DNA, the CDR3 is TGTGCCAGCAGCTTAAACGGAAACATTCAGTACTTC. It specifies CASSLNGNIQYF.

This clonotype came up many times. This chain uses TRBV28 with TRBJ2-5; a possible D gene is TRBD2 (5 bases). The CDR3 sequence is 13 residues long. CDR1 MDHEN and CDR2 SYDVKM come from the germline V gene. The V end was cut by 6 bases, the J end by 4 bases, with 12 bases between. The DNA for the CDR3 is TGTGCCAGCAGCACCGGGATGAGAGAGACCCAGTACTTC. This translates into CASSTGMRETQYF.

This rearrangement joins TRBV7-3 to TRBJ2-5, with 7 bases fitting TRBD2. Germline CDR1 reads SGHTA; CDR2 reads FQGTGA. Trimming cost V 2 bases and J 2 bases; bases outside gene matches: 2. The CDR3 has 14 amino acids. In nucleotides, the CDR3 is TGTGCCAGCAGCTTAGCGGGAGCGCAAGAGACCCAGTACTTC. Translating gives CASSLAGAQETQYF.

This clonotype has a count of ten or more. The rearrangement joins TRBV19 to TRBJ1-2, with D tentatively TRBD1 (5 bases). Looked up from germline, CDR1 is LNHDA and CDR2 is SQIVND (reference sequence). Trimming took off 6 bases at V and 4 bases at J, with 24 bases between the two ends. The CDR3 has 17 amino acids. CDR3 region: CASSPVGLRGEGYGYTF. CDR3 DNA: TGTGCCAGTAGCCCGGTGGGTTTGAGGGGCGAGGGCTATGGCTACACCTTC. Based on the CDR3 plus reference TRBV19 and TRBJ1-2, the full variable domain is DGGITQSPKYLFRKEGQNVTLSCEQNLNHDAMYWYRQDPGQGLRLIYYSQIVNDFQKGDIAEGYSVSREKKESFPLTVTSAQKNPTAFYLCASSPVGLRGEGYGYTFGSGTRLTVV.

The chain couples TRBV4-2 to TRBJ2-7, with 9 bases lining up with TRBD1. CDR3 length equals 14 residues. V lost 11 bases to trimming and J lost 2 bases; unmatched junction nucleotides: 10. In germline, CDR1 is LGHNA, CDR2 YNFKEQ. The chain's CDR3 is CARLLRQGAYEQYF. CDR3 nucleotide sequence: TGTGCCCGTCTTCTCCGACAGGGGGCCTACGAGCAGTACTTC.

This clonotype came up a few times. The gene calls are TRBV19 and TRBJ1-6, with a possible D match to TRBD1 (6 bases). Germline lookup yields CDR1 LNHDA and CDR2 SQIVND (reference sequence). The CDR3 has 12 residues. The V gene lost 3 bases and the J gene lost 13 bases, with 10 bases spanning the gap. The CDR3 nucleotides read TGTGCCAGTAGTATCGGGGGGCCCCCCCTCCACTTT. Its protein is CASSIGGPPLHF.

This clonotype occurred once. Germline is not matched at one junction end, which may reflect a read error. The V call is TRBV3-1, the J call TRBJ2-5, with D unresolved. Looked up from germline, CDR1 is LGHDT and CDR2 is YNNKEL (reference sequence). The CDR3 has 14 amino acids. CDR3 residues: CASSQVLSQETQCF. DNA of the CDR3: TGCGCCAGCAGCCAAGTACTAAGTCAAGAGACCCAGTGCTTC.

As concerns this clonotype: Germline is not matched at one junction end, which may reflect a read error. The V and J genes are TRBV7-6 and TRBJ1-4, with D maybe TRBD1 (5 bases). Germline V gene sequence: CDR1 SGHVS, CDR2 FNYEAQ. CDR3 length: 13 residues. The CDR3 loop is CASSLGPGGELVF. CDR3 coding DNA: TGTGCCAGCAGCTTAGGACCGGGAGGGGAACTGGTTTTT.

The chain is built from TRBV6-5 and TRBJ2-1, with no clear D. This CDR3 region has 14 residues. CDR1 is MNHEY, CDR2 SVGAGI, per germline. Between the trimmed V and J ends, which lost 4 bases and 2 bases, there was a span of 9 bases. CDR3 loop: CASSSHPTYNEQFF. In DNA form, the CDR3 reads TGTGCCAGCAGTTCCCATCCAACCTACAATGAGCAGTTCTTC.

This clonotype was counted many times. The chain uses TRBV5-1 and TRBJ1-2, with D maybe TRBD1 (6 bases). V was clipped by 2 bases and J by 11 bases, with 31 bases between them. The CDR3 extends over 18 amino acids. CDR1 is SGHRS and CDR2 is YFSETQ in the germline V gene. The CDR3 is CASSLGDTEAKEKARYTF. The CDR3 bases are TGCGCCAGCAGCTTAGGGGACACCGAAGCGAAGGAAAAAGCCCGATACACCTTC.

The CDR3 is CASSVKREILQDTQYF. The CDR3 DNA sequence: TGTGCCAGCAGCGTAAAACGGGAGATCCTCCAAGATACGCAGTATTTT. This chain links TRBV11-1 with TRBJ2-3, with D tentatively TRBD2 (6 bases). Trimming stripped 5 bases from V and 5 bases from J, with 20 bases between. CDR3 length equals 16 residues. Germline lookup yields CDR1 SGHAT and CDR2 FQDESV (reference sequence).

This clonotype ranks as medium-sized. The V and J genes are TRBV20-1 and TRBJ1-2; D is ambiguous. Per the germline V gene, CDR1 is DFQATT and CDR2 is SNEGSKA (reference sequence). The length of the CDR3 is 16 residues. The V gene lost 0 bases and the J gene lost 2 bases, with 16 bases spanning the gap. CDR3 sequence (DNA): TGCAGTGCTAGAGACGACGGTTGGAGATCGAACTATGGCTACACCTTC. Protein sequence: CSARDDGWRSNYGYTF.

In this sample, this clonotype turned up many times. The chain carries TRBV7-6 and TRBJ2-1; TRBD2 aligns across 13 bases. V trimming: 1 base; J trimming: 10 bases; junction bases outside the gene matches: 7. There are 16 residues in the CDR3. Germline CDR1 SGHVS, CDR2 FNYEAQ. CDR3 bases: TGTGCCAGCAGCTTAGGTGGGACTAGCGGGACTGGCGAGCAGTTCTTC. It codes for CASSLGGTSGTGEQFF.

As concerns this clonotype: Lacking the conserved final phenylalanine or tryptophan, this CDR3 likely reflects a read error. The V and J genes are TRBV7-2 and TRBJ2-7; 7 positions agree with TRBD2. There are 14 residues in the CDR3. Germline lookup yields CDR1 SGHTA and CDR2 FQGNSA. J lost 6 bases, V lost 6 bases, and 11 bases had no gene match. Here the CDR3 reads CASSLNLGRGEQYL. CDR3 DNA sequence: TGTGCCAGCAGTCTAAACTTAGGGAGGGGCGAGCAGTACCTC.